This T cell receptor (beta chain) was found in a study of T-cell reconstitution after alpha-beta-depleted transplantation in children. Study-level findings and limits: Roughly two months post-transplant, alpha-beta T cells reportedly originated from several hundred graft clones that had expanded.

The CDR3 covers 13 residues. Trimming took off 4 bases at V and 2 bases at J, with 7 bases between the two ends. Germline CDR1 is MGHRA and CDR2 is YSYEKL. Using unique molecular identifiers, the investigators prepared the TCRbeta library. TCRdb redid the calling of the PCR reads with MiXCR, one entry per CDR3 protein. This table holds about 97,000 distinct CDR3 sequences, approximately 8% found once. On this clonotype: The target antigen is unknown.

The gene calls are TRBV4-1 and TRBJ2-3, with D hard to call. Sequencing was performed on PBMCs, taken before TCRalphabeta/CD19-depleted stem cell transplant. This sequence originates from a boy aged 2 to 10 with acute lymphoblastic leukemia, due to receive a stem cell transplant. The chain's CDR3 is CASSPTPTDTQYF. The CDR3 bases are TGCGCCAGCAGCCCCACGCCCACAGATACGCAGTATTTT.